This T cell receptor (beta chain) came from a study of post-analysis software for immune sequencing data. Study findings and constraints: There were five TRBV segments more frequent in patients than controls, and TRBV5-6, TRBV5-1 and TRBV20-1 were among them. When compared against controls, multiple sclerosis patients showed significantly lower normalized Chao1 diversity. With F measure, samples from one preparation batch clustered together strongly.

For this clonotype: The antigen remains unidentified.

Sequencing libraries made from TCR beta cDNA carried unique molecular identifiers. TCRdb fed the PCR reads into MiXCR, producing one record per CDR3 protein. The sample has about 540,000 distinct CDR3 sequences, about a third seen once. The trim removed 3 bases at V and 5 bases at J, leaving 9 bases unmatched. The CDR3 has 17 amino acids. Germline V gives CDR1 MNHEY, CDR2 SVGAGI. The sequence was collected from a girl aged 2-17 years with multiple sclerosis. This chain uses TRBV6-5 with TRBJ2-1, with TRBD1 matching 11 bases. The sample consisted of blood. As DNA, the CDR3 is TGTGCCAGCAGTTATATGCTCGGGACAGGGGGGAACAATGAGCAGTTCTTC. Amino acid sequence: CASSYMLGTGGNNEQFF.